These 7 T cell receptor beta chains share one sample of origin, sequenced in a study of T cells after yellow fever vaccination. Each CDR3 protein is one row after TCRdb ran MiXCR on the 5' RACE reads. The table lists about 140,000 distinct CDR3 sequences, approximately 7.7% of them singletons. Sequenced here: CD4+ T cells sorted from PBMCs, sampled 5 days after the yellow fever booster vaccination. These receptors were collected from a man younger than 45 who received the YFV17D yellow fever vaccine.

In this sample, this clonotype turned up many times. The rearrangement uses TRBV7-2 and TRBJ1-2, with D unclear. V was cut by 2 bases and J by 5 bases, with 6 bases left in between. There are 12 residues in the CDR3. Per the germline V gene, CDR1 is SGHTA and CDR2 is FQGNSA. CDR3 protein: CASSLISYGYTF. In nucleotides, the CDR3 is TGTGCCAGCAGCTTAATATCTTATGGCTACACCTTC.

This clonotype showed up many times. The chain links TRBV5-1 to TRBJ1-1; 8 nucleotides match TRBD1. The trim removed 1 base at V and 1 base at J, leaving 3 bases unmatched. Germline V gives CDR1 SGHRS, CDR2 YFSETQ. The CDR3 has 15 amino acids. CDR3 residues: CASSLWGQENTEAFF. Here the CDR3 DNA reads TGCGCCAGCAGCTTGTGGGGACAGGAGAACACTGAAGCTTTCTTT.

This rearrangement joins TRBV5-1 to TRBJ1-6; 8 bases are a match to TRBD1. Trimming removed 3 bases from V and 9 bases from J; junction bases left unmatched: 8. The CDR3 runs 15 residues. CDR1 SGHRS and CDR2 YFSETQ come from the germline V gene. DNA for the CDR3: TGCGCCAGCAGCTCGGAAGGACAGGGAAGTTCACCCCTCCACTTT. This codes for CASSSEGQGSSPLHF. Variable domain in full (rest from reference TRBV5-1 and TRBJ1-6): KAGVTQTPRYLIKTRGQQVTLSCSPISGHRSVSWYQQTPGQGLQFLFEYFSETQRNKGNFPGRFSGRQFSNSRSEMNVSTLELGDSALYLCASSSEGQGSSPLHFGNGTRLTVT.

Ten or more counts support this clonotype. The chain combines TRBV20-1 with TRBJ2-3; D possibly matches TRBD1 or TRBD2 (5 bases each). The CDR3 is made up of 13 amino acids. The V gene lost 3 bases and the J gene lost 2 bases, with 9 bases spanning the gap. CDR1 is DFQATT, CDR2 SNEGSKA, per germline (reference sequence). In nucleotides, the CDR3 is TGCAGTGCTAGTCGGGGCCTCACAGATACGCAGTATTTT. Encoded protein: CSASRGLTDTQYF.

The sample holds a few counts of this clonotype. V gene TRBV18 combines with J gene TRBJ2-1; 10 nucleotides agree with TRBD1. V lost 3 bases, J lost 7 bases, and 15 bases stayed unmatched. CDR1 and CDR2 (germline): KGHSH, LQKENI. The CDR3 totals 18 residues. This CDR3 is CASSPRYQDRGRGNEQFF. The CDR3, as DNA: TGTGCCAGCTCACCCAGATACCAAGACAGGGGGCGCGGAAATGAGCAGTTCTTC. Combining the CDR3 with reference TRBV18 and TRBJ2-1 gives the whole variable domain NAGVMQNPRHLVRRRGQEARLRCSPMKGHSHVYWYRQLPEEGLKFMVYLQKENIIDESGMPKERFSAEFPKEGPSILRIQQVVRGDSAAYFCASSPRYQDRGRGNEQFFGPGTRLTVL.

This clonotype occurred many times. The chain recombines TRBV5-1 with TRBJ2-1; 7 bases are shared with TRBD1. Trimming cost V 5 bases and J 9 bases; bases outside gene matches: 5. This CDR3 contains 12 residues. Germline CDR1 and CDR2: SGHRS and YFSETQ. This CDR3 reads CASRDRVGEQFF. The CDR3 nucleotides are TGCGCCAGCAGAGACAGGGTGGGTGAGCAGTTCTTC.

In regard to this clonotype: A read error may explain this, as a much larger clone is one base away. The rearrangement uses TRBV7-9 and TRBJ2-7; D not resolved. Between the trimmed V and J ends, which lost 5 bases and 0 bases, there was a span of 11 bases. CDR1 and CDR2 (germline): SEHNR, FQNEAQ (reference sequence). The CDR3 extends over 14 amino acids. The CDR3 bases are TGTGCCAGCAGCGAAGGTCCGAGCTCCTACGAGCAGTACTTC. Encoded protein: CASSEGPSSYEQYF.